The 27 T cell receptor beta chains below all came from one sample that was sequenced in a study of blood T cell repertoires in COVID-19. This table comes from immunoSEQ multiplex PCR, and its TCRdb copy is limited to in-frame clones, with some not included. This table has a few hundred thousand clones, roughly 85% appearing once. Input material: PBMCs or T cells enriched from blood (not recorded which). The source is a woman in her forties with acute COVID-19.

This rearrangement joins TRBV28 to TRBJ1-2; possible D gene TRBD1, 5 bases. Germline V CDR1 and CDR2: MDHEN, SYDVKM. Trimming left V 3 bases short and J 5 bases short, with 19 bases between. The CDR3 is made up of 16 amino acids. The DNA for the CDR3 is TGTGCCAGCAGTTTTCCGAGGGACGCTGCGGGGTATGGCTACACCTTC. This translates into CASSFPRDAAGYGYTF.

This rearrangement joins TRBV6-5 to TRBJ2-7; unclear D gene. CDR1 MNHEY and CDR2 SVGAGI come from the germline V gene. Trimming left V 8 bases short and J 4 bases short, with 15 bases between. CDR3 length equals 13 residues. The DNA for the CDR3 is TGTGCCAGCCTAAAATCACCGGGTTACGAGCAGTACTTC. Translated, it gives CASLKSPGYEQYF.

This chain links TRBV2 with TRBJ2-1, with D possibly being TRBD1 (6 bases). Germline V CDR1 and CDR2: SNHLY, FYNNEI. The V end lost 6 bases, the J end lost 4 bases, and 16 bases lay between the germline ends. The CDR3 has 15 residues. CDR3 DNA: TGTGCCAGCAGCGACGTGGGGGCAGGTTACAATGAGCAGTTCTTC. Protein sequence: CASSDVGAGYNEQFF.

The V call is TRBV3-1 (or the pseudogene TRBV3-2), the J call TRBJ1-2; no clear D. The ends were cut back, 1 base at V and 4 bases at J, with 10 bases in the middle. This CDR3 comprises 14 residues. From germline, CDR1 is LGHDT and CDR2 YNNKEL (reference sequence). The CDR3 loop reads CASSQGEGLYGYTF. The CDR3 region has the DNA TGTGCCAGCAGCCAAGGGGAGGGTCTCTATGGCTACACCTTC.

This CDR3 is CASSRTGYLNEKLFF. The DNA of the CDR3 is TGTGCCAGCAGTCGGACAGGTTACTTAAATGAAAAACTGTTTTTT. The chain couples TRBV28 to TRBJ1-4; TRBD1 aligns across 7 bases. Germline V lookup: CDR1 MDHEN, CDR2 SYDVKM. This CDR3 contains 15 residues. Germline trimming cut 5 bases from V and 5 bases from J; bases unmatched to any gene: 8. The full variable domain, with the rest looked up from reference TRBV28 and TRBJ1-4, is DVKVTQSSRYLVKRTGEKVFLECVQDMDHENMFWYRQDPGLGLRLIYFSYDVKMKEKGDIPEGYSVSREKKERFSLILESASTNQTSMYLCASSRTGYLNEKLFFGSGTQLSVL.

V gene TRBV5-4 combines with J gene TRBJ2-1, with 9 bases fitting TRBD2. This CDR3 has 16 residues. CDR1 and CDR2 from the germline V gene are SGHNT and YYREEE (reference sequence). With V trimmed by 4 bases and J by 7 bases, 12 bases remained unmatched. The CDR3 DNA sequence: TGTGCCAGCAGCCCGGGTGGCGGGAGGGGGGAGAATGAGCAGTTCTTC. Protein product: CASSPGGGRGENEQFF.

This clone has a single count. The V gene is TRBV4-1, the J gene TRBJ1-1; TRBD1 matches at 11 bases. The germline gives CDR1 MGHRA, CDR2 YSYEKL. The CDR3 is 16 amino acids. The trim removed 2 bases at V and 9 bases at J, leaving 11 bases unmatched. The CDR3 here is CASSQPTRDRGKKAFF. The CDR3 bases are TGCGCCAGCAGCCAACCCACAAGGGACAGGGGGAAAAAAGCTTTCTTT.

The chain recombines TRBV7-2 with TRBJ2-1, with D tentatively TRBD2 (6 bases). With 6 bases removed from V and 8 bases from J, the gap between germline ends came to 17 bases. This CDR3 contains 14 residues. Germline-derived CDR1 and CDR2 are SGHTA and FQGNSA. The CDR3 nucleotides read TGTGCCAGCAGAGAGGCGGGGAGTCTCTATGAGCAGTTCTTC. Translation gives CASREAGSLYEQFF.

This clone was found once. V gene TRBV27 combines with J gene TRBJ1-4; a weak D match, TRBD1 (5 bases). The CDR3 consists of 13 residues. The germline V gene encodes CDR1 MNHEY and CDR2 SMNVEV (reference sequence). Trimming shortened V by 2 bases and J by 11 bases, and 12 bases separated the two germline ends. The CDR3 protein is CASSLSREGKLFF. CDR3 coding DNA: TGTGCCAGCAGTTTAAGCAGGGAGGGGAAACTGTTTTTT. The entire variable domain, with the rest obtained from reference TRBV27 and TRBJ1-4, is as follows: EAQVTQNPRYLITVTGKKLTVTCSQNMNHEYMSWYRQDPGLGLRQIYYSMNVEVTDKGDVPEGYKVSRKEKRNFPLILESPSPNQTSLYFCASSLSREGKLFFGSGTQLSVL.

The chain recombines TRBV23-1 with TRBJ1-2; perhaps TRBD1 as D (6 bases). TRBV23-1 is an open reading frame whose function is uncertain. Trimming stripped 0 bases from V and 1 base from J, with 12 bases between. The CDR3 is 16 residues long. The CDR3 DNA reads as TGCGCCAGCAGTCAATCTTCAGGGGCGTGTAACTATGGCTACACCTTC. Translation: CASSQSSGACNYGYTF.

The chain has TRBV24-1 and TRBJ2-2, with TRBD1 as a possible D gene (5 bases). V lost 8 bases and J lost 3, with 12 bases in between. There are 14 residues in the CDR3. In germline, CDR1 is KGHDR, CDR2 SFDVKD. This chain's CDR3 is CATMSRGDTGELFF. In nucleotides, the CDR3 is TGTGCCACCATGAGTAGGGGTGACACCGGGGAGCTGTTTTTT.

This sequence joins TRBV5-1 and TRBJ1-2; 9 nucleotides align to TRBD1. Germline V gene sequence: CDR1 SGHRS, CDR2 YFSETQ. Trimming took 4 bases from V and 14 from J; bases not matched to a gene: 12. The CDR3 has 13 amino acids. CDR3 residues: CASSPQGQGVITF. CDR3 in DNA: TGCGCCAGCAGCCCTCAGGGACAGGGAGTTATAACCTTC.

The CDR3 is CAISESEGYEQYF. DNA for the CDR3: TGTGCCATCAGTGAGTCTGAGGGCTACGAGCAGTACTTC. The chain couples TRBV10-3 to TRBJ2-7, with D possibly TRBD2 on 5 matching bases. The V gene lost 0 bases and the J gene lost 3 bases, with 6 bases spanning the gap. Germline V lookup: CDR1 ENHRY, CDR2 SYGVKD. The CDR3 spans 13 residues.

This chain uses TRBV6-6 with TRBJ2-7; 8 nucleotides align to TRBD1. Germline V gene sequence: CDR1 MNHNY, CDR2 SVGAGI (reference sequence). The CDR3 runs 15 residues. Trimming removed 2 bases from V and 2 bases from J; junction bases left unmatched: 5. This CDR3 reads CASSYVGQATYEQYF. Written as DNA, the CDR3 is TGTGCCAGCAGTTACGTGGGACAGGCCACCTACGAGCAGTACTTC.

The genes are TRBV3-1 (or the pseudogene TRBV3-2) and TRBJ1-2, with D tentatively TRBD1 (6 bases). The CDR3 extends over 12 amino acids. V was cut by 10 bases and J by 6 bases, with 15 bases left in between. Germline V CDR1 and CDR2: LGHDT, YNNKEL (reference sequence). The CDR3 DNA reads TGTGCCACCCGGGGGGGCTCTCATGGCTACACCTTC. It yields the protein CATRGGSHGYTF.

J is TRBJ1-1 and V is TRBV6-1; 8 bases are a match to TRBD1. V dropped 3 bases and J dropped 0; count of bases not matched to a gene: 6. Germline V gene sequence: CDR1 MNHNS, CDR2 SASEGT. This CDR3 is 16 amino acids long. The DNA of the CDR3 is TGTGCCAGCAGTGAGTTTCAGGGGGCCTTGAACACTGAAGCTTTCTTT. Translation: CASSEFQGALNTEAFF.

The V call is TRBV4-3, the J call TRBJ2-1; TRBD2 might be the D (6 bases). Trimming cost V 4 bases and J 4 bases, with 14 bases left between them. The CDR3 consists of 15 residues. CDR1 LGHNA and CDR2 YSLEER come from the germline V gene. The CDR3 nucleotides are TGCGCCAGCAGCCGGGGACTTGGGGCGTACAATGAGCAGTTCTTC. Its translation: CASSRGLGAYNEQFF.

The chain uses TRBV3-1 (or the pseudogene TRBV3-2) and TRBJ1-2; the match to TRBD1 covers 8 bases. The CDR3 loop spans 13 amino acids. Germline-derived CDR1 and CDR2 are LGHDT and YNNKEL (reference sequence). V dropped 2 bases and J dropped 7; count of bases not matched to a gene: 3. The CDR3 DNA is TGTGCCAGCAGCCAACAGGGGGCGAGTGGCTACACCTTC. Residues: CASSQQGASGYTF.

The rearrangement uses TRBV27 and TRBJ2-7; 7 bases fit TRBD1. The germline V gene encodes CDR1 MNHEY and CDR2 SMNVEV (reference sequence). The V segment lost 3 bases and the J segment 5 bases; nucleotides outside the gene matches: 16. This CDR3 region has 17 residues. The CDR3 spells CASSFTDGRGSFHEQYF. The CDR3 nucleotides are TGTGCCAGCAGTTTCACCGACGGCAGGGGGTCTTTCCACGAGCAGTACTTC.

DNA of the CDR3: TGTGCCAGCAGCCTTACAGGGTTTAACACCGGGGAGCTGTTTTTT. Amino acid sequence: CASSLTGFNTGELFF. The chain joins TRBV7-8 to TRBJ2-2, with D perhaps matching TRBD1 (6 bases). This CDR3 spans 15 amino acids. V was cut by 5 bases and J by 2 bases, with 12 bases left in between. Germline V lookup: CDR1 SGHVS, CDR2 FQNEAQ.

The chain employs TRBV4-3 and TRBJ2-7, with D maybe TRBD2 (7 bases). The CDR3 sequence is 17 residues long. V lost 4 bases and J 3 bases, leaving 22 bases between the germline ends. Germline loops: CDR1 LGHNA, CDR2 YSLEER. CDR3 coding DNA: TGCGCCAGCAGCCCCTCGACTAGCTTAGGGGGGGACTACGAGCAGTACTTC. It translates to CASSPSTSLGGDYEQYF.

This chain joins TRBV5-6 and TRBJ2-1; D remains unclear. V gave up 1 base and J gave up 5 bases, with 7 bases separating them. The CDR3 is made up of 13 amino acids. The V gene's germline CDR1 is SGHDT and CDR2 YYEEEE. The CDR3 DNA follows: TGTGCCAGCAGCTTGCGTTTTAACAATGAGCAGTTCTTC. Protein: CASSLRFNNEQFF. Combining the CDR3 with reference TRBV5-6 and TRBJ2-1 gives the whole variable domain DAGVTQSPTHLIKTRGQQVTLRCSPKSGHDTVSWYQQALGQGPQFIFQYYEEEERQRGNFPDRFSGHQFPNYSSELNVNALLLGDSALYLCASSLRFNNEQFFGPGTRLTVL.

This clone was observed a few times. The CDR3 DNA reads as TGTGCCAGCTCACTTGCGAGAGGGGGCACTGAAGCTTTCTTT. Its protein product is CASSLARGGTEAFF. The V and J genes are TRBV18 and TRBJ1-1; the D gene is possibly TRBD1 (6 bases). The germline V gene encodes CDR1 KGHSH and CDR2 LQKENI. The CDR3 consists of 14 residues. Trimming removed 4 bases from V and 4 bases from J, with 13 bases in between.

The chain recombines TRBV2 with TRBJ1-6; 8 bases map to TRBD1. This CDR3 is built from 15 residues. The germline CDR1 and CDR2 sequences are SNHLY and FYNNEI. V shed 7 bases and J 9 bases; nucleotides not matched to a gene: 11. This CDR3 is CASTRVGQGGSPLHF. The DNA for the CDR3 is TGTGCCAGCACCCGAGTTGGACAGGGAGGTTCACCCCTCCACTTT.

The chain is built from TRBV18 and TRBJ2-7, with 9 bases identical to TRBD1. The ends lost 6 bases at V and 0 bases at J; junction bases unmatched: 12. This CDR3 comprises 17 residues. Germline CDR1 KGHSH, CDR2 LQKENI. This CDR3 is CASSRRTKTGGSYEQYF. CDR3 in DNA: TGTGCCAGCTCGCGCCGGACGAAGACAGGGGGCTCCTACGAGCAGTACTTC.

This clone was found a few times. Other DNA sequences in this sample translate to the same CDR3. The CDR3 DNA reads as TGCGCCAGCAGCCAAGGGACAGGGGATAGCAATCAGCCCCAGCATTTT. Its protein product is CASSQGTGDSNQPQHF. The chain carries TRBV4-3 and TRBJ1-5, with TRBD1 identical over 9 bases. This CDR3 is 16 amino acids long. From germline, CDR1 is LGHNA and CDR2 YSLEER. With 1 base clipped from V and 0 bases from J, the junction kept 1 base outside the gene matches.

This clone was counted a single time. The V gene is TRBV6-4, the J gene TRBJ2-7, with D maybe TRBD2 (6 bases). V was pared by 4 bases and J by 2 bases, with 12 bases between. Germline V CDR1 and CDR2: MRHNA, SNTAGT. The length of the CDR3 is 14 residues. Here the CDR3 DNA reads TGTGCCAGCAGTGCGGGGACTTCTCCCTACGAGCAGTACTTC. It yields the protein CASSAGTSPYEQYF.